This TCR beta chain stems from a study of blood T cell repertoires in COVID-19. Looking at the study overall: Donors in the United States, Italy and Spain gave samples during acute or convalescent COVID-19.

Per the original data handling: Scientists estimated how many nucleated cells there were by amplifying reference gene primers. The protocol was immunoSEQ multiplex PCR, while the TCRdb copy is restricted to in-frame clones and leaves out a portion. For V, J and clone size, that table is used; D and trimming come from the DNA. The table includes roughly 280,000 clones, less than 90% detected once. CDR1 LGHNA and CDR2 YNFKEQ come from the germline V gene. There are 13 residues in the CDR3. V gave up 3 bases and J gave up 9 bases; unmatched junction bases: 6. This chain uses TRBV4-2 with TRBJ2-7, with TRBD2 matching 9 bases. This clonotype originated in a man in his fifties or sixties with acute or convalescent COVID-19. Sequencing was carried out using peripheral blood. CDR3 protein: CASSQLAGFGQYF. CDR3 DNA sequence: TGTGCCAGCAGCCAGCTAGCGGGATTCGGGCAGTACTTC.